Detailed here is one TCR beta chain. Its ends do not fully match the called genes, so a read error is possible. The CDR3 runs 18 residues. In germline, CDR1 is LGHNA, CDR2 YNFKEQ. Primers included in the PCR were 60 Vbeta and 13 Jbeta primers. As processed by the authors: The count from a later analysis was tens of millions of unique TCR beta chains, some 12 million of them shared. The assay was immunoSEQ multiplex PCR, and TCRdb's table has in-frame clones only and misses some. V, J and clone size were drawn from that table, and D and trimming were deduced from the DNA. The data contain over 65,000 clones, 60% to 80% of them singletons. This sample is drawn from a study of cytomegalovirus exposure and HLA in healthy donors.

The rearrangement joins TRBV4-2 to TRBJ2-3; the match to TRBD2 covers 10 bases. Material: PBMCs. The sequence came from a man between 50 and 59 years old in good health and CMV-seronegative. The CDR3 nucleotides read TGTGCCGGCAGCCAATTCATGAGCGGGGGGGGATCCACAGATACGCAGTATTTT. It translates to CAGSQFMSGGGSTDTQYF.